This TCR beta chain was found in a study of T-cell reconstitution after alpha-beta-depleted transplantation in children. Points on this clonotype: A much larger clone differs from this one at a single base, so this may be a read error.

This CDR3 is built from 13 residues. Germline loops: CDR1 SGHTA, CDR2 FQGTGA. This sample's TCRbeta library carried unique molecular identifier barcodes. TCRdb independently ran MiXCR on the PCR reads; one entry per CDR3 protein. Of 100,000 to 120,000 distinct CDR3 sequences detected, 9% to 12% appear once; the ten largest clones hold 8%. This chain joins TRBV7-3 and TRBJ2-3, with a possible D match to TRBD1 (6 bases). The specimen comprised PBMCs from the stem cell graft donor, sampled from the stem cell graft. The TCR comes from a human donor who donated a stem cell graft to a child with acute lymphoblastic leukemia. CDR3 residues: CASSSDYRDTHYF. CDR3 in DNA: TGTGCCAGCAGCTCAGACTACAGGGATACGCATTATTTT.